One sample yielded the 25 T cell receptor beta chains listed below, sequenced in a study of cytomegalovirus exposure and HLA in healthy donors. Amplification used 60 Vbeta primers and 13 Jbeta primers. Sequencing used immunoSEQ multiplex PCR; TCRdb keeps in-frame clones, though not all of them. Here the sample spans 120,000 or so clones, 80% being singletons. The specimen sequenced was PBMCs. The source of these receptors is a man aged 25 to 40 in good health and CMV-seropositive.

The rearrangement joins TRBV28 to TRBJ1-2; 7 bases map to TRBD1. Germline loops: CDR1 MDHEN, CDR2 SYDVKM. With 5 bases clipped from V and 8 bases from J, the junction kept 8 bases outside the gene matches. The CDR3 loop spans 13 amino acids. In nucleotides, the CDR3 is TGTGCCAGCAGTGAGGGGGCGACGGACGGCTACACCTTC. It specifies CASSEGATDGYTF.

In its sample, this clone was seen once. The J gene is TRBJ2-5, the V gene TRBV30; TRBD2 aligns across 8 bases. The CDR3 totals 17 residues. Germline CDR1 and CDR2: GTSNPN and SVGIG (reference sequence). Germline trimming cut 0 bases from V and 2 bases from J; bases unmatched to any gene: 11. CDR3 protein: CAWSVRWAGGPQETQYF. For the CDR3, the DNA is TGTGCCTGGAGTGTACGGTGGGCGGGGGGACCGCAAGAGACCCAGTACTTC.

The V and J genes are TRBV21-1 and TRBJ2-7; the table's TRBD1 call for D was not verified on the DNA. TRBV21-1 is assigned pseudogene status. The CDR3 spans 14 residues. CDR3 coding DNA: TGTGCCAGCAGCACCGCTTACAGATCCTACGAGCAGTACTTC. As protein: CASSTAYRSYEQYF.

The chain employs TRBV11-2 and TRBJ2-5, with 9 bases aligning to TRBD1. This CDR3 region has 15 residues. V shed 2 bases and J 1 base; nucleotides not matched to a gene: 2. Germline V gene sequence: CDR1 SGHAT, CDR2 FQNNGV. The CDR3 reads CASSLMTGGQETQYF. The CDR3 bases are TGTGCCAGCAGCTTAATGACAGGGGGCCAAGAGACCCAGTACTTC.

J is TRBJ2-2 and V is TRBV29-1, with D maybe TRBD1 (5 bases). The V gene's germline CDR1 is SQVTM and CDR2 ANQGSEA. The V end lost 4 bases, the J end lost 3 bases, and 12 bases lay between the germline ends. The length of the CDR3 is 14 residues. The CDR3 DNA is TGCAGCGTTGCAGGTCAGGGCGACACCGGGGAGCTGTTTTTT. Protein product: CSVAGQGDTGELFF.

This chain connects TRBV10-2 to TRBJ1-1; TRBD1 matches 12 bases. Trimming took 9 bases from V and 6 from J; bases not matched to a gene: 5. Germline assignment: CDR1 WSHSY and CDR2 SAAADI. CDR3 length: 13 amino acids. DNA for the CDR3: TGCGCCAGTTGGGGACAGGGGGCCCCTGAAGCTTTCTTT. Protein: CASWGQGAPEAFF.

The chain has TRBV4-1 and TRBJ1-3, with 8 bases matching TRBD1. Germline V gene data show CDR1 as MGHRA and CDR2 as YSYEKL. This CDR3 has 17 amino acids. With V trimmed by 3 bases and J by 5 bases, 12 bases remained unmatched. In DNA, the CDR3 is TGCGCCAGCAGCCATTTGATTCAGGGGGCGTTACGAAACACCATATATTTT. It encodes CASSHLIQGALRNTIYF.

The chain uses TRBV29-1 and TRBJ1-1; 9 positions agree with TRBD1. The length of the CDR3 is 13 residues. CDR1 SQVTM and CDR2 ANQGSEA come from the germline V gene. V shed 8 bases, J shed 2 bases, and the junction held 6 bases outside the gene matches. The CDR3 region is CSLSTGGNTEAFF. The CDR3, as DNA: TGCAGCCTTTCGACAGGGGGTAACACTGAAGCTTTCTTT.

There are a few counts of this clone. The chain joins TRBV6-5 to TRBJ1-2, with D perhaps matching TRBD1 (5 bases). Germline V lookup: CDR1 MNHEY, CDR2 SVGAGI. The CDR3 covers 14 residues. V lost 2 bases and J 4 bases, leaving 11 bases between the germline ends. The CDR3 DNA reads as TGTGCCAGCAGTTACGGCAGGGAGGGCTATGGCTACACCTTC. Encoded protein: CASSYGREGYGYTF.

This chain links TRBV10-3 with TRBJ1-3; D not certain. Germline V gives CDR1 ENHRY, CDR2 SYGVKD. Between the trimmed V and J ends, which lost 6 bases and 8 bases, there was a span of 17 bases. The CDR3 covers 14 residues. As DNA, the CDR3 is TGTGCCATCAGCCCCGGACCGAGCGGGGACACCATATATTTT. Translating gives CAISPGPSGDTIYF.

The chain uses TRBV15 and TRBJ2-2, with 7 bases aligning to TRBD1. CDR3 length: 13 amino acids. Per the germline V gene, CDR1 is LNHNV and CDR2 is YYDKDF (reference sequence). The J segment lost 6 bases and the V segment lost 5 bases, leaving 3 bases of the junction unmatched. DNA for the CDR3: TGTGCCACCAGCGTAGACAGGGCCGGGGAGCTGTTTTTT. Its translation: CATSVDRAGELFF.

The V and J genes are TRBV6-1 and TRBJ1-3; D not certain. Germline V gene data show CDR1 as MNHNS and CDR2 as SASEGT. Trimming shortened V by 7 bases and J by 3 bases, and 16 bases separated the two germline ends. CDR3 length: 15 amino acids. The chain's CDR3 is CASTERREDGNTIYF. As DNA, the CDR3 is TGTGCCAGCACCGAACGGAGGGAGGATGGAAACACCATATATTTT.

This clone was seen more than once but under ten times. This chain uses TRBV27 with TRBJ1-6, with 10 bases matching TRBD1. Germline V gives CDR1 MNHEY, CDR2 SMNVEV (reference sequence). The CDR3 loop spans 14 amino acids. Trimming cost V 6 bases and J 9 bases; bases outside gene matches: 5. This chain's CDR3 is CASRPGTGVSPLHF. Written as DNA, the CDR3 is TGTGCCAGCAGACCTGGGACAGGGGTTTCACCCCTCCACTTT.

CDR3 nucleotide sequence: TGTGCCAGCAGCCCGGACAGTAGGGACCTACCCCGATACGGCACAGATACGCAGTATTTT. This codes for CASSPDSRDLPRYGTDTQYF. V gene TRBV14 combines with J gene TRBJ2-3, with D possibly TRBD1 on 6 matching bases. Trimming left V 4 bases short and J 1 base short, with 27 bases between. The CDR3 contains 20 residues. The germline gives CDR1 SGHDN, CDR2 FVKESK.

The rearrangement uses TRBV29-1 and TRBJ2-1; D is perhaps TRBD2 (6 bases). The CDR3 totals 14 residues. V was trimmed by 7 bases and J by 0 bases, leaving 13 bases between them. The V gene's germline CDR1 is SQVTM and CDR2 ANQGSEA. The CDR3 reads CSATLGGSYNEQFF. The DNA of the CDR3 is TGCAGCGCGACCCTGGGGGGCTCCTACAATGAGCAGTTCTTC.

The CDR3 sequence is CASSGLTGGETQYF. For the CDR3, the DNA is TGTGCCAGCAGTGGGCTGACAGGGGGGGAGACCCAGTACTTC. This chain uses TRBV2 with TRBJ2-5; 9 nucleotides align to TRBD1. Trimming removed 4 bases from V and 5 bases from J; junction bases left unmatched: 5. This CDR3 region has 14 residues. In germline, CDR1 is SNHLY, CDR2 FYNNEI.

The chain employs TRBV5-1 and TRBJ2-5; no clear D. TRBJ2-7 matches the DNA end more closely, so the J call is doubtful. Germline values: CDR1 SGHRS, CDR2 YFSETQ. The CDR3 is made up of 12 amino acids. CDR3 residues: CASSLVSYEQYF. The CDR3 nucleotides are TGCGCCAGCAGCTTGGTGAGCTACGAGCAGTACTTC.

The chain carries TRBV5-1 and TRBJ1-2, with 7 bases lining up with TRBD1. The CDR3 is made up of 14 amino acids. The V and J ends lost 3 bases and 4 bases, in that order; junction bases with no gene match: 6. The V gene's germline CDR1 is SGHRS and CDR2 YFSETQ. The CDR3 DNA is TGCGCCAGCAGCTATCGACAGGGTCCCTATGGCTACACCTTC. This codes for CASSYRQGPYGYTF.

This clone was seen more than once but under ten times. V gene TRBV10-1 combines with J gene TRBJ1-1; unclear D gene. The germline V and J ends were trimmed by 5 bases and 8 bases, with 12 bases remaining between them. The germline V gene encodes CDR1 WNHNN and CDR2 SYGVQD (reference sequence). The CDR3 extends over 12 amino acids. CDR3 region: CASSQEGFEAFF. The CDR3 region has the DNA TGCGCCAGCAGTCAGGAGGGCTTCGAAGCTTTCTTT.

This sequence joins TRBV2 and TRBJ2-3; TRBD1 might be the D (6 bases). The CDR3 consists of 15 residues. The V gene's germline CDR1 is SNHLY and CDR2 FYNNEI. Trimming cost V 2 bases and J 1 base, with 10 bases left between them. The CDR3 sequence: CASSESRGRTDTQYF. The CDR3 DNA is TGTGCCAGCAGTGAAAGCAGGGGACGCACAGATACGCAGTATTTT.

This chain uses TRBV30 with TRBJ2-1; D is perhaps TRBD2 (5 bases). The V end lost 5 bases, the J end lost 0 bases, and 11 bases lay between the germline ends. CDR3 length: 14 amino acids. Germline V gives CDR1 GTSNPN, CDR2 SVGIG (reference sequence). The CDR3 nucleotides read TGTGCCTGGGAGGGTTTTAGCTCCTACAATGAGCAGTTCTTC. It is translated as CAWEGFSSYNEQFF.

The chain is built from TRBV15 and TRBJ2-5; no definite D call. The CDR3 totals 12 residues. With 0 bases removed from V and 5 bases from J, the gap between germline ends came to 4 bases. Germline-derived CDR1 and CDR2 are LNHNV and YYDKDF (reference sequence). CDR3 region: CATSRDRETQYF. The CDR3 DNA reads TGTGCCACCAGCAGAGACCGGGAGACCCAGTACTTC.

The rearrangement links TRBV6-1 to TRBJ1-1, with 8 bases identical to TRBD1. CDR1 MNHNS and CDR2 SASEGT come from the germline V gene. This CDR3 comprises 12 residues. J was trimmed by 7 bases and V by 4 bases; bases with no gene match: 2. CDR3 DNA: TGTGCCAGCAGTGGGACAGGGCATGAAGCTTTCTTT. Its protein is CASSGTGHEAFF.

J is TRBJ1-1 and V is TRBV5-1; D may be TRBD1 (6 bases). Germline V gene data show CDR1 as SGHRS and CDR2 as YFSETQ. The CDR3 is made up of 15 amino acids. Trimming took off 4 bases at V and 0 bases at J, with 13 bases between the two ends. CDR3 nucleotide sequence: TGCGCCAGCAGCCGTGTTCAGGGGATGAACACTGAAGCTTTCTTT. This encodes CASSRVQGMNTEAFF.

This clone is a singleton in its sample. The chain has TRBV19 and TRBJ2-5; the D gene is possibly TRBD1 (6 bases). The length of the CDR3 is 15 residues. Germline CDR1 is LNHDA and CDR2 is SQIVND (reference sequence). The V gene lost 4 bases and the J gene lost 2 bases, with 14 bases spanning the gap. Here the CDR3 DNA reads TGTGCCAGTAGTAGAACCGGGACATTACAAGAGACCCAGTACTTC. Translation: CASSRTGTLQETQYF.